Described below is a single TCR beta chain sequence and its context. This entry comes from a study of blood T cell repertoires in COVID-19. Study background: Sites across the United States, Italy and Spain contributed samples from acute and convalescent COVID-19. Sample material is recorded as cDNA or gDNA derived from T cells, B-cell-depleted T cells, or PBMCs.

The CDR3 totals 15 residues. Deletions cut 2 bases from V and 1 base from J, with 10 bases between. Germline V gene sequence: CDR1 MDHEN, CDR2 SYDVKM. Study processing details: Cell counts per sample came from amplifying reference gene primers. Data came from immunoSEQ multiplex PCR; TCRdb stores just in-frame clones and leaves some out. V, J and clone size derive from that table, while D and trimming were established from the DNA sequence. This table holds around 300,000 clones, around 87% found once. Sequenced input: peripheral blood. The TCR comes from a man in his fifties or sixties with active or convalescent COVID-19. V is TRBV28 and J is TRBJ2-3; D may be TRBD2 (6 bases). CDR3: CASSLSASGTDTQYF. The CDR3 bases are TGTGCCAGCAGTTTAAGTGCTAGCGGCACAGATACGCAGTATTTT.